These 2 T cell receptor beta chains were all obtained from the same sample, sequenced in a study of T cell repertoires in cytomegalovirus infection. TCRdb re-called the reads through MiXCR, storing one row per CDR3 protein. The sample has approximately 630,000 distinct CDR3 sequences; 24% are singletons. The sequencing input was CD8+ T cells from PBMCs. All receptors derive from a human donor in good health (CMV status not recorded). Some clones in this sample may be carry-over from other donors' samples.

This clonotype was seen only a few times. The chain is built from TRBV6-6 and TRBJ1-2; D is uncertain. Trimming left V 4 bases short and J 1 base short, with 16 bases between. Germline loops: CDR1 MNHNY, CDR2 SVGAGI (reference sequence). The CDR3 contains 16 residues. CDR3 residues: CASSSLVSLSNYGYTF. CDR3 nucleotides: TGTGCCAGCAGTTCCCTCGTGTCATTAAGTAACTATGGCTACACCTTC.

In regard to this clonotype: This clone may be a read error of a much larger clone one base away. The V call is TRBV7-2, the J call TRBJ2-5; TRBD2 matches at 10 bases. The J segment lost 7 bases and the V segment lost 0 bases, leaving 8 bases of the junction unmatched. Germline loops: CDR1 SGHTA, CDR2 FQGNSA. The CDR3 runs 16 residues. The CDR3 sequence: CASSLAYLAGEGTQYF. For the CDR3, the DNA is TGTGCCAGCAGCTTAGCGTACCTAGCGGGGGAAGGGACCCAGTACTTC.